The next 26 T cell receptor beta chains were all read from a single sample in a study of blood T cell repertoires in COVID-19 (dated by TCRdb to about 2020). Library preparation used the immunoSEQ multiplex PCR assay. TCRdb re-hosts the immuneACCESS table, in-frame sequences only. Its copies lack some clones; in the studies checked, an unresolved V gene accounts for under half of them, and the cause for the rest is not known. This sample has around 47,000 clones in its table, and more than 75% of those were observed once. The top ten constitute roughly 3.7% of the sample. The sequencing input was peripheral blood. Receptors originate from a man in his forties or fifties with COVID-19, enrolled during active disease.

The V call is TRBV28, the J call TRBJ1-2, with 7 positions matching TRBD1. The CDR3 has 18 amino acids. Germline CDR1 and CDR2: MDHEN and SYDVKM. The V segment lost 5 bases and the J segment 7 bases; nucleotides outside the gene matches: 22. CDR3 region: CASSTRDGTKKRGRGYTF. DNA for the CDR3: TGTGCCAGCAGTACAAGGGATGGGACAAAGAAAAGGGGGCGTGGCTACACCTTC.

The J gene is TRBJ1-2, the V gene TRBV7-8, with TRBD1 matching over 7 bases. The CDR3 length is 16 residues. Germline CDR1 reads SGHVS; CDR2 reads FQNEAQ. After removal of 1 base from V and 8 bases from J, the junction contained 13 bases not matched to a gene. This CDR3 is CASSLGYTGALGGYTF. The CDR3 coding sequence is TGTGCCAGCAGCTTAGGATATACAGGGGCCTTAGGCGGCTACACCTTC.

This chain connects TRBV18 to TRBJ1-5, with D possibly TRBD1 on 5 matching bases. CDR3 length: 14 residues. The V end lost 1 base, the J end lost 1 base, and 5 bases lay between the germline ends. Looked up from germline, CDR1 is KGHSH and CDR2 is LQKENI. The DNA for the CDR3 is TGTGCCAGCTCACCACAGGGGAGCAATCAGCCCCAGCATTTT. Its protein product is CASSPQGSNQPQHF.

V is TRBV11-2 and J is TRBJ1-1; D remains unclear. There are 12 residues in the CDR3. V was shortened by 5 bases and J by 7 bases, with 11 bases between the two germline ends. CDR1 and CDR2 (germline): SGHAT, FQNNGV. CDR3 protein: CASSPFENEAFF. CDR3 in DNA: TGTGCCAGCAGCCCCTTTGAGAATGAAGCTTTCTTT.

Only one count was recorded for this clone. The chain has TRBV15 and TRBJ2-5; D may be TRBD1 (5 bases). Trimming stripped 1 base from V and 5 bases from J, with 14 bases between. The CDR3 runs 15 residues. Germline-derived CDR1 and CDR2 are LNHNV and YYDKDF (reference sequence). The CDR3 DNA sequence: TGTGCCACCAGCAGAGTTGCACAGGCGGAGGAGACCCAGTACTTC. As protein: CATSRVAQAEETQYF.

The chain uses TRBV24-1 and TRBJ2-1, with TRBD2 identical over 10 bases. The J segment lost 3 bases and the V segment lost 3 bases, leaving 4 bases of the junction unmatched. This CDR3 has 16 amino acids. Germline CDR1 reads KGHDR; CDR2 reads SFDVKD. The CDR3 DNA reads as TGTGCCACCAGTGATCGTACTAGCGGGATCTACAATGAGCAGTTCTTC. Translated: CATSDRTSGIYNEQFF.

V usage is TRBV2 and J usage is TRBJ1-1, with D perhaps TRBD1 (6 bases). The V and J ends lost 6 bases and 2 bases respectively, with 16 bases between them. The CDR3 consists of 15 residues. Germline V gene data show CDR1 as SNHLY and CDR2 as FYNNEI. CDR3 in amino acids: CASRPQPTGNTEAFF. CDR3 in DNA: TGTGCCAGCAGGCCCCAACCGACAGGAAACACTGAAGCTTTCTTT.

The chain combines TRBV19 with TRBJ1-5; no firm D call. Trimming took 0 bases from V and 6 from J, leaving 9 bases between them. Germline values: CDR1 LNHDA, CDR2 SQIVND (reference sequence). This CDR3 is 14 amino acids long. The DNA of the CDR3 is TGTGCCAGTAGTATAGATCAAAGGAGTCAGCCCCAGCATTTT. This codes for CASSIDQRSQPQHF.

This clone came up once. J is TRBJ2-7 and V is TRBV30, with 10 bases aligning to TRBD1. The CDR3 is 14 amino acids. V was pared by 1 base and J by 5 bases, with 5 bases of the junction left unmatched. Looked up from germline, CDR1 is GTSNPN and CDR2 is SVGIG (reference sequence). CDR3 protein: CAWSAGQGFHEQYF. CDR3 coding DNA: TGTGCCTGGAGTGCGGGACAGGGGTTCCACGAGCAGTACTTC. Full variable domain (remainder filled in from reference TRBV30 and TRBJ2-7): SQTIHQWPATLVQPVGSPLSLECTVEGTSNPNLYWYRQAAGRGLQLLFYSVGIGQISSEVPQNLSASRPQDRQFILSSKKLLLSDSGFYLCAWSAGQGFHEQYFGPGTRLTVT.

CDR3: CASSLGQGRTEAFF. As DNA, the CDR3 is TGTGCCAGCAGCTTGGGACAGGGTAGGACTGAAGCTTTCTTT. The V call is TRBV5-4, the J call TRBJ1-1; TRBD1 matches at 7 bases. This CDR3 comprises 14 residues. V shed 0 bases and J 5 bases; nucleotides not matched to a gene: 4. CDR1 is SGHNT, CDR2 YYREEE, per germline (reference sequence).

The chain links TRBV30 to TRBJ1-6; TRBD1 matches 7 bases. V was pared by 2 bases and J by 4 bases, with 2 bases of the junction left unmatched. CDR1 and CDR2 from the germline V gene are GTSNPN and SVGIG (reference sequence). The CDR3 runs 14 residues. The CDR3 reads CAWSTTGYNSPLHF. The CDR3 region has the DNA TGTGCCTGGAGTACGACAGGGTATAATTCACCCCTCCACTTT.

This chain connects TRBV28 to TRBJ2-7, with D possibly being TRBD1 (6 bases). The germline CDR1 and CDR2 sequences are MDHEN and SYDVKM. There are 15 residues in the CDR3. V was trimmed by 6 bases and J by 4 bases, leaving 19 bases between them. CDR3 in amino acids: CASSTTGPYLYEQYF. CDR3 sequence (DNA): TGTGCCAGCAGCACTACAGGGCCCTACCTTTACGAGCAGTACTTC.

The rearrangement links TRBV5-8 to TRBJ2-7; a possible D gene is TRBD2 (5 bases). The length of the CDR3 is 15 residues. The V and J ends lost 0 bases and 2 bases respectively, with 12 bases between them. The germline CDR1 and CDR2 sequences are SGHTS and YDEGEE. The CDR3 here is CASSLDSSGPYEQYF. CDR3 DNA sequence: TGTGCCAGCAGCTTGGATTCCAGCGGTCCCTACGAGCAGTACTTC.

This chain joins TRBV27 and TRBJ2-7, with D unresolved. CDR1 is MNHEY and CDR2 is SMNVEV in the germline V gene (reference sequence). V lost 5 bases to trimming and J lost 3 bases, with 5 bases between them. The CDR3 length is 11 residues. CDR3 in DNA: TGTGCCAGCAGTCCGGGCTACGAGCAGTACTTC. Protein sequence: CASSPGYEQYF.

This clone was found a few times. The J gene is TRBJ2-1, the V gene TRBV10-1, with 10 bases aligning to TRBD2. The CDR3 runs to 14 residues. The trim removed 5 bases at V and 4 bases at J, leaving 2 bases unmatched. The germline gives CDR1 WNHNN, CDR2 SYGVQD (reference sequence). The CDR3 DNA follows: TGCGCCAGCAGTAGCGGGGGGGAATACAATGAGCAGTTCTTC. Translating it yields CASSSGGEYNEQFF.

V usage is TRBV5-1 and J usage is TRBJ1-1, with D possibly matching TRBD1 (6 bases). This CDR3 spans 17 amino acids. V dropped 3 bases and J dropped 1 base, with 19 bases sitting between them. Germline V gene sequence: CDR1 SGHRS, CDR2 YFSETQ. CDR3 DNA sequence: TGCGCCAGCAGCTCTCTACTCTCGGGACACTGGAACACTGAAGCTTTCTTT. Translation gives CASSSLLSGHWNTEAFF.

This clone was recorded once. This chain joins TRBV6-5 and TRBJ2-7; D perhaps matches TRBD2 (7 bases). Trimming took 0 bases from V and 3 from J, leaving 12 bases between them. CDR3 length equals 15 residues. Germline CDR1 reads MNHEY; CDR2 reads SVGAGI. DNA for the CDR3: TGTGCCAGCAGTTACTCCGCGGGGGCGGTCTACGAGCAGTACTTC. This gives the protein CASSYSAGAVYEQYF.

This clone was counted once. CDR3 sequence reads: CASSMLQGQGYTF. In nucleotides, the CDR3 is TGTGCCAGTAGTATGCTCCAGGGGCAAGGCTACACCTTC. The chain is built from TRBV19 and TRBJ1-2, with D possibly being TRBD1 (6 bases). The germline V and J ends were trimmed by 3 bases and 8 bases, with 13 bases remaining between them. The CDR3 length is 13 residues. Per the germline V gene, CDR1 is LNHDA and CDR2 is SQIVND (reference sequence).

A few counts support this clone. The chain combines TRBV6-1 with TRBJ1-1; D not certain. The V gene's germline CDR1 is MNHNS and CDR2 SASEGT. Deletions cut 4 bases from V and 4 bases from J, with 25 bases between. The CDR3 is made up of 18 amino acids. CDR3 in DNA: TGTGCCAGCAGTGTACCTCGGGCCAGCACGGGGAGAAGCACTGAAGCTTTCTTT. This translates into CASSVPRASTGRSTEAFF.

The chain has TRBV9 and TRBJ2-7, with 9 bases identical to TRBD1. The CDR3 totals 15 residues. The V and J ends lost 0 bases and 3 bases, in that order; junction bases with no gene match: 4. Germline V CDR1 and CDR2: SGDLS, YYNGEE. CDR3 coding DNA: TGTGCCAGCAGCGTAGAGGGGACAGGGTTCTACGAGCAGTACTTC. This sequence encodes CASSVEGTGFYEQYF. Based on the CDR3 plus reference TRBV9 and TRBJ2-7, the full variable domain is DSGVTQTPKHLITATGQRVTLRCSPRSGDLSVYWYQQSLDQGLQFLIQYYNGEERAKGNILERFSAQQFPDLHSELNLSSLELGDSALYFCASSVEGTGFYEQYFGPGTRLTVT.

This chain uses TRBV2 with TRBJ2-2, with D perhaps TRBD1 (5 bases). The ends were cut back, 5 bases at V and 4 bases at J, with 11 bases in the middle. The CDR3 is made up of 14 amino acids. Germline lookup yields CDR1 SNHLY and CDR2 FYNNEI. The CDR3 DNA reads TGTGCCAGCAGTCCCAGGGTTATCACCGGGGAGCTGTTTTTT. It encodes CASSPRVITGELFF.

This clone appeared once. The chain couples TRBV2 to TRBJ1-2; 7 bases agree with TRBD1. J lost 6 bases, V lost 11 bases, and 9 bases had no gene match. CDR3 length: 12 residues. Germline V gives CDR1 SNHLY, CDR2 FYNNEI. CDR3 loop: CAGSLQGNGYTF. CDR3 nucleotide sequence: TGTGCCGGAAGTCTACAGGGGAATGGCTACACCTTC.

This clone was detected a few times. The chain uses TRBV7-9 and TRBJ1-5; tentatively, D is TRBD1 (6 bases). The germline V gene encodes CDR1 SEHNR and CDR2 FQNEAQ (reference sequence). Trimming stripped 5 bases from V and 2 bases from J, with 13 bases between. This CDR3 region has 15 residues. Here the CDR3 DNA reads TGTGCCAGCAGCCCGACAGGTTTCGGCAATCAGCCCCAGCATTTT. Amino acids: CASSPTGFGNQPQHF.

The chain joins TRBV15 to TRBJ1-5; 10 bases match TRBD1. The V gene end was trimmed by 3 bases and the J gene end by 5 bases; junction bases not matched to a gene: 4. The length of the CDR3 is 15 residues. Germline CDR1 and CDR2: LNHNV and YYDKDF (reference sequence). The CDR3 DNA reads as TGTGCCACCAGCAGGGAGACAGGGGGCTATCAGCCCCAGCATTTT. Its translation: CATSRETGGYQPQHF.

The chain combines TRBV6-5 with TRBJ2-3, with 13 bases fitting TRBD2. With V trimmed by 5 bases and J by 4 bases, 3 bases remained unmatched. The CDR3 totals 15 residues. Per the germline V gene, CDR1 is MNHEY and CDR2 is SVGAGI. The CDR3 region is CASSQLAGGPDTQYF. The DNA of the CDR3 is TGTGCCAGCAGTCAACTAGCGGGAGGGCCAGATACGCAGTATTTT.

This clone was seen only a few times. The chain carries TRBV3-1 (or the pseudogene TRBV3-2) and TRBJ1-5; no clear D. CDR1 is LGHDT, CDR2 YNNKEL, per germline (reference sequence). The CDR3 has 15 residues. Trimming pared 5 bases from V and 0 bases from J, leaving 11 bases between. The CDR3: CASSKSRGSNQPQHF. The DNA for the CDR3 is TGTGCCAGCAGCAAAAGCCGTGGTAGCAATCAGCCCCAGCATTTT.